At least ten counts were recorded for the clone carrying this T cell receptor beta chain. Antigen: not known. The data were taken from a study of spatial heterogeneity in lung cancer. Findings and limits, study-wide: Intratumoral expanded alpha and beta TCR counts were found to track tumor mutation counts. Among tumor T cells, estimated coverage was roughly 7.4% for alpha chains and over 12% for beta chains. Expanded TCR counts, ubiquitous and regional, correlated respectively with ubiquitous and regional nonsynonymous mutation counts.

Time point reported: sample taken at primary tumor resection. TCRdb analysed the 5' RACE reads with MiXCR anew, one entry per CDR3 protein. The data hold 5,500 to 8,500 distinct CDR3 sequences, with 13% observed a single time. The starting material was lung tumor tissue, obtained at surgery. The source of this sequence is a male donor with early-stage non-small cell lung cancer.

DNA of the CDR3: TGTGCCAGCAGTGAAGGGCTCTATGGCTACACCTTC. This sequence encodes CASSEGLYGYTF. The gene calls are TRBV25-1 and TRBJ1-2; no reliable D call. In germline, CDR1 is MGHDK, CDR2 SYGVNS. The CDR3 consists of 12 residues. The V end was cut by 2 bases, the J end by 4 bases, with 5 bases between.